This T cell receptor beta chain was recorded in a study of cytomegalovirus exposure and HLA in healthy donors. General study results and limits: There was a cluster of highly shared sequence variants that was likely a sequencing artifact. Roughly uniform sequencing depth across donors was assumed, possibly incorrectly.

Vbeta (60) and Jbeta (13) primers were used in the PCR. Sequenced by immunoSEQ multiplex PCR; TCRdb stores in-frame clones only, minus some. Seen here are about 190,000 clones, around 87% observed once, and the top ten hold 1% to 1.5%. The donors comprised healthy bone marrow donors. CDR1 SGHVS and CDR2 FNYEAQ come from the germline V gene. This CDR3 is built from 13 residues. The V and J ends lost 1 base and 8 bases, in that order; junction bases with no gene match: 4. In regard to this clone: The antigen is not known.

The receptor was isolated from a man aged 25-45 years in good health and CMV-seronegative. V gene TRBV7-6 combines with J gene TRBJ1-2; 7 bases match TRBD1. Specimen: PBMCs. The CDR3 here is CASSLGGGWGYTF. CDR3 DNA sequence: TGTGCCAGCAGCTTAGGAGGGGGCTGGGGCTACACCTTC.